The rows below give T cell receptor beta chains drawn from one sample of a study of T and B cells in COVID-19 patients. One entry per CDR3 protein, called by TCRdb with MiXCR from the multiplex PCR reads. The sample has several thousand distinct CDR3 sequences, less than 30% seen once. Sample: blood. These receptor sequences come from a human donor with active COVID-19. Both conserved end residues are part of each CDR3. The D gene is left open where the match is weak. Some rows have no size entry. The others give once, few or many, or a class for an expanded clone.

few	TRBJ1-2	NA	TRBV6-5	CASTIGGGQGGYTF	TGTGCCAGCACTATCGGGGGGGGGCAAGGTGGCTACACCTTC
medium-sized	TRBJ2-3	TRBD2	TRBV18	CASSLWTSGSTDTQYF	TGTGCCAGCTCACTCTGGACTAGCGGGAGCACAGATACGCAGTATTTT
NA	TRBJ1-5	NA	TRBV21-1	CASYLKGTGFWSNQPQHF	TGTGCCAGTTACCTTAAAGGGACAGGCTTTTGGAGCAATCAGCCCCAGCATTTT
NA	TRBJ1-1	NA	TRBV19	CASMRIIGTEAFF	TGTGCCAGTATGAGAATTATAGGAACTGAAGCTTTCTTT
few	TRBJ1-5	NA	TRBV6-5	CASRRTPGGNQPQHF	TGTGCCAGCAGAAGGACCCCGGGGGGCAATCAGCCCCAGCATTTT
medium-sized	TRBJ1-1	TRBD1	TRBV30	CAWSAGTGIKAFF	TGTGCCTGGAGTGCCGGGACAGGGATTAAGGCTTTCTTT
medium-sized	TRBJ2-6	NA	TRBV6-2/TRBV6-3	CASSLTGAANVLTF	TGTGCCAGCAGTCTAACCGGTGCGGCCAACGTCCTGACTTTC
NA	TRBJ1-2	NA	TRBV5-1	CASSLDSYGYTF	TGCGCCAGCAGCTTGGACAGCTATGGCTACACCTTC
NA	TRBJ1-5	TRBD1	TRBV6-6	CASSLTGQNQPQHF	TGTGCCAGCAGCCTGACAGGGCAGAATCAGCCCCAGCATTTT
NA	TRBJ1-2	TRBD1	TRBV29-1	CSVGHGQGYGYTF	TGCAGCGTTGGTCACGGACAGGGCTATGGCTACACCTTC
few	TRBJ2-7	NA	TRBV20-1	CSAATSYEQYF	TGCAGTGCTGCCACTTCCTACGAGCAGTACTTC
few	TRBJ2-7	TRBD2	TRBV6-5	CASSYSSASGRPYEQYF	TGTGCCAGCAGTTACTCGAGTGCTAGCGGGAGGCCGTACGAGCAGTACTTC
medium-sized	TRBJ2-4	NA	TRBV30	CAWSGQGNIQYF	TGTGCCTGGAGTGGGCAGGGAAACATTCAGTACTTC
NA	TRBJ2-5	NA	TRBV19	CASSGSGTQYF	TGTGCCAGTAGCGGGAGTGGGACCCAGTACTTC
NA	TRBJ1-4	TRBD1	TRBV5-1	CASSLEQGAANEKLFF	TGCGCCAGCAGCTTGGAACAGGGGGCGGCTAATGAAAAACTGTTTTTT
medium-sized	TRBJ1-4	NA	TRBV30	CAWSPFGVGTNEKLFF	TGTGCCTGGAGCCCATTTGGGGTTGGAACTAATGAAAAACTGTTTTTT
NA	TRBJ2-7	NA	TRBV7-2	CASSLDGGARYEQYF	TGTGCCAGCAGCTTAGATGGGGGGGCTCGTTACGAGCAGTACTTC
NA	TRBJ2-5	TRBD1	TRBV20-1	CSAPPPWGTGGPSHQETQYF	TGCAGTGCTCCACCTCCCTGGGGGACAGGGGGCCCCAGCCACCAAGAGACCCAGTACTTC
NA	TRBJ2-1	TRBD2	TRBV20-1	CSASASSGRADEQFF	TGCAGTGCTAGCGCCTCTAGCGGGAGGGCCGATGAGCAGTTCTTC
few	TRBJ1-2	TRBD1	TRBV24-1	CATRLTGGQANYGYTF	TGTGCCACCAGGTTGACAGGGGGACAAGCTAACTATGGCTACACCTTC
medium-sized	TRBJ2-7	NA	TRBV5-4	CASSLEGTGQKQYF	TGTGCCAGCAGCTTGGAGGGGACGGGCCAGAAGCAGTACTTC
NA	TRBJ2-1	NA	TRBV4-2	CASTGTGNYNEQFF	TGCGCCAGCACTGGGACGGGGAACTACAATGAGCAGTTCTTC
few	TRBJ1-2	NA	TRBV6-1	CATLGREDYGYTF	TGTGCCACCCTGGGCAGGGAGGACTATGGCTACACCTTC
few	TRBJ1-5	NA	TRBV4-2	CASSLPGDQPQHF	TGTGCCAGCAGCCTACCGGGGGATCAGCCCCAGCATTTT